This TCR beta chain was observed in a study of T-cell reconstitution after alpha-beta-depleted transplantation in children (dated by TCRdb to 2016 to 2017). Context from the whole study: Using TCR repertoire profiling, the study quantitatively followed how T-cell immune reconstitution unfolded in children after TCRalphabeta/CD19-depleted allogeneic hematopoietic cell transplantation. What the study reported, not specific to this receptor: Over the following months the frequencies of hyperexpanded clones went down, and after one year T-cell counts and TCRbeta diversity were mostly credited to newly produced T cells. About two months after transplant, the apparently early recovery of alphabetaT-cell counts reportedly depended on just several hundred clones that had expanded rapidly and came from non-depleted graft cells. In some patients, high TCRbeta diversity at day 60 was attributed to recipient T cells and intrathymic progenitors that had survived conditioning.

The method behind the library was PCR. The instrument was an Illumina HiSeq 2500. To normalize quantification of the TCRbeta repertoire, the TCR libraries were built with molecular barcoding that relied on unique molecular identifiers. The raw public reads went through TCRdb reprocessing: fastp at Q25, MiXCR clone calling, in-frame beta chains kept. Rows with one shared CDR3 protein collapse into an entry with the most common genes and DNA. For this sample the table gives 700,000 or so distinct CDR3 sequences, of which around 13% were detected only once. The ten largest make up 0.79% of the sample. The sample's treatment or condition label, in plain terms: allogeneic hematopoietic cell transplantation with graft depleted of TCRalphabeta T cells and CD19 B cells. The transplant recipients were children given TCRalphabeta/CD19-depleted allogeneic hematopoietic cell grafts. At the junction V is shortened by 6 bases and J by 5 bases; bases outside the gene matches: 5. From the cysteine up to the phenylalanine, the CDR3 has a length of 14 residues. CDR3 DNA only is kept here, 42 bases in frame from base 1. CDR1 is given as SGHRS and CDR2 as YFSETQ, both from the germline V gene.

The sample holds a few counts of this clonotype. The specificity of this receptor is unknown. Base qualities were left out, and no much larger clone turns up one base away. The material sequenced was PBMCs, taken before TCRalphabeta/CD19-depleted stem cell transplant. The clonotype was recovered from a girl aged 2 to 10 with congenital amegakaryocytic thrombocytopenia, due to receive a stem cell transplant. This chain joins TRBV5-1 to TRBJ2-1, with TRBD2 identical over 10 junction bases. CDR3 sequence: CASNGLAGDNEQFF. DNA sequence: TGCGCCAGCAATGGCCTAGCGGGAGACAATGAGCAGTTCTTC.